This TCR beta chain was retrieved from a study of cytomegalovirus exposure and HLA in healthy donors. Study-level findings and limits: Listed as cytomegalovirus-associated were 150 or so TCR beta chains.

Germline CDR1 reads SGHAT; CDR2 reads FQNNGV. V was shortened by 7 bases and J by 1 base, with 13 bases between the two germline ends. The CDR3 has 14 residues. With regard to this clone: What it binds is not known.

In the PCR, 60 Vbeta and 13 Jbeta primers were used. Data came from immunoSEQ multiplex PCR; TCRdb stores just in-frame clones and leaves some out. The table records 130,000 to 150,000 clones, 80% of them present only once. This TCR came from a man aged 40-50 years in good health and CMV-seronegative. The rearrangement joins TRBV11-2 to TRBJ1-1; D may be TRBD1 (6 bases). Sequenced input: PBMCs. The CDR3 spells CASIPDSSNTEAFF. Written as DNA, the CDR3 is TGTGCCAGCATCCCGGACAGTTCGAACACTGAAGCTTTCTTT.